This TCR beta chain was obtained from a study of monozygotic twins with inflammatory bowel disease (dated by TCRdb to between 2018 and 2021). With respect to the entire study: In total, roughly 28 monozygotic twin pairs made up the full study: 19 Danish pairs, all IBD-discordant, plus nine German pairs, of which four were IBD-concordant and five were IBD-discordant. Within discordant pairs, disease-associated traits were sought mainly by comparing IBD patients with their genetically identical healthy co-twins. Each individual had, on average, about 151 000 unique TCRalpha sequences and 181 000 unique TCRbeta sequences available for analysis. Study-wide findings and limitations: Background noise and inter-individual variability may have been introduced into the repertoires by the differing immunosuppressive treatments among patients. No difference in repertoire similarity was observed between concordant and discordant twins, possibly owing to limited statistical power. The results gave no support for a single strong signal or clonotype linked to IBD. Distinction between different T cell subtypes could not be achieved in the analysis. Compared with healthy twins, IBD patients had fewer clonotypes in common with other individuals, a difference most pronounced in patients showing signs of disease activity. IBD patients had lower TCRbeta repertoire diversity, measured by the inverse Simpson index, than their healthy co-twins.

Libraries came from 5' RACE. For each TCR library, 3,500 to 4,500 ng of total RNA was used. For each sample, cDNA synthesis with SMARTScribe reverse transcriptase was split into eight separate reactions. Unique molecular identifiers containing a 6-nucleotide sample barcode were introduced through template switching during cDNA synthesis. Two nested PCRs of 16 and 9 cycles amplified the TCRalpha and TCRbeta cDNA, and bead purification followed each PCR. Before amplification, the cDNA was both treated with uracil DNA-glycosylase and purified with the QIAquick PCR purification kit. The second PCR added Illumina TruSeq-compatible adapters along with sample-specific barcodes. Library quality and concentration were checked on TapeStation and Qubit, and libraries were pooled at around 4.9 ng each. The pooled libraries were sequenced with 2 x 100 bp reads and custom sequencing primers on an Illumina HiSeq2500 single-index Rapid Run. Turning to the authors' computational methods: MiGEC version 1.2.6 was used for UMI-based consensus assembly, which corrected PCR and sequencing errors. MiXCR version 2.1.1 handled V(D)J alignment, clonotype assembly and CDR3 extraction. Gene usage, clonotype sharing and MAIT/NKT TCR abundance were normalised by analysing the top 1000, 10 000 and 20 000 clonotypes per sample. Diversity was computed as the inverse Simpson index with the vegan R package after downsampling to 27 000 UMIs. Paired Mann-Whitney U tests were applied to discordant twin pairs, with Benjamini-Hochberg correction for multiple testing. One entry per CDR3 protein sequence results from the TCRdb reprocessing of the reads, with DNA left out. It is TCRdb's table, rather than the study itself, that gives the V and J calls and clone size. The sample table on file contains about 450,000 distinct CDR3 sequences. Around 2.4% of the sample is taken by the ten largest.

From each donor, a roughly 2.5 ml peripheral blood sample was collected into PAXgene tubes and stored at -80 degrees C. Total RNA was isolated from whole blood with the PAXgene blood miRNA kit on an automated QIAcube, without T cell sorting. Peripheral blood from monozygotic twin pairs, either concordant or discordant for inflammatory bowel disease, underwent deep TCRalpha and TCRbeta repertoire profiling that used unique molecular barcoding. Smoking habits were recorded for all twin pairs, and each individual was classified as a current, former or never smoker. According to the germline V gene, CDR1 reads MGHRA and CDR2 reads YSYEKL. From the cysteine through the phenylalanine, the CDR3 covers 18 amino acids. Nucleotide data are not available. On this clonotype: It has no known antigen specificity.

Source material: blood. This TCR was recovered from a human donor with ulcerative colitis or Crohn's disease, or a healthy co-twin of an affected twin (not recorded which). The rearranged chain carries TRBV4-1 and TRBJ1-5; absent DNA, TCRdb's TRBD1 call cannot be checked. The CDR3: CASSLTQGAGGLNQPQHF.